The rows below give T cell receptor beta chains drawn from one sample of a study of blood T cell repertoires in COVID-19. Profiled with immunoSEQ multiplex PCR; TCRdb holds only in-frame clones, not every one. Of 350,000 to 450,000 clones listed, approximately 89% are singletons. Sequenced input: peripheral blood. Source of these receptors: a woman aged 40 to 50 with COVID-19, enrolled during active disease. Both conserved end residues are part of each CDR3. D genes are given only for firm matches. Clone size is stated in some rows and not others, as once, few, many or a class when expanded.

clone_size: once; v_call: TRBV7-9; j_call: TRBJ2-7; d_call: TRBD1; cdr3_nt: TGTGCCAGCAGCCGGACAGGGTACGAGCAGTACTTC; cdr3_aa: CASSRTGYEQYF
clone_size: NA; v_call: TRBV7-9; j_call: TRBJ2-1; d_call: TRBD1; cdr3_nt: TGTGCCAGCAGCACGGAGACAGGGGAGCAGTTCTTC; cdr3_aa: CASSTETGEQFF
clone_size: few; v_call: TRBV6-2/TRBV6-3; j_call: TRBJ1-5; d_call: TRBD1; cdr3_nt: TGTGCCAGCAGTGCTGGGACAGGCCTTTACAATCAGCCCCAGCATTTT; cdr3_aa: CASSAGTGLYNQPQHF
clone_size: NA; v_call: TRBV18; j_call: TRBJ1-1; d_call: TRBD1; cdr3_nt: TGTGCCAGCTCACCCCGACAGGGCGTAGATAACACTGAAGCTTTCTTT; cdr3_aa: CASSPRQGVDNTEAFF
clone_size: NA; v_call: TRBV10-3; j_call: TRBJ2-5; d_call: NA; cdr3_nt: TGTGCCATCAGTGAGTTTGGCCTCTTCCAAGAGACCCAGTACTTC; cdr3_aa: CAISEFGLFQETQYF
clone_size: NA; v_call: TRBV6-5; j_call: TRBJ1-5; d_call: TRBD1; cdr3_nt: TGTGCCAGCAGTCACACAGGGGGGGACAATCAGCCCCAGCATTTT; cdr3_aa: CASSHTGGDNQPQHF
clone_size: NA; v_call: TRBV25-1; j_call: TRBJ1-3; d_call: NA; cdr3_nt: TGTGCCAGCAGGTCGACAGGAAACTTCGGAAACACCATATATTTT; cdr3_aa: CASRSTGNFGNTIYF
clone_size: NA; v_call: TRBV6-6; j_call: TRBJ1-1; d_call: NA; cdr3_nt: TGTGCCAGTTCAAATGCCCCGGGGACTGAAGCTTTCTTT; cdr3_aa: CASSNAPGTEAFF
clone_size: once; v_call: TRBV7-3; j_call: TRBJ1-1; d_call: NA; cdr3_nt: TGTGCCAGCAGCCTTACGACAGGTGACACTGAAGCTTTCTTT; cdr3_aa: CASSLTTGDTEAFF
clone_size: NA; v_call: TRBV15; j_call: TRBJ2-4; d_call: NA; cdr3_nt: TGTGCCACCAGCAGCGGGGCCAAAAACATTCAGTACTTC; cdr3_aa: CATSSGAKNIQYF
clone_size: NA; v_call: TRBV29-1; j_call: TRBJ1-5; d_call: TRBD1; cdr3_nt: TGCAGCGTCGCCGGGACAGGGGTCAATCAGCCCCAGCATTTT; cdr3_aa: CSVAGTGVNQPQHF
clone_size: NA; v_call: TRBV6-2/TRBV6-3; j_call: TRBJ1-2; d_call: NA; cdr3_nt: TGTGCCAGCAGTTACTCCGCGGTTTCTATGGGCTACACCTTC; cdr3_aa: CASSYSAVSMGYTF
clone_size: NA; v_call: TRBV28; j_call: TRBJ2-7; d_call: TRBD2; cdr3_nt: TGTGCCAGCAGGATCCCGGGGGGGGCTGGATACGAGCAGTACTTC; cdr3_aa: CASRIPGGAGYEQYF
clone_size: NA; v_call: TRBV5-1; j_call: TRBJ1-1; d_call: NA; cdr3_nt: TGCGCCAGCAGCTTGGTGGCCCATGAAGCTTTCTTT; cdr3_aa: CASSLVAHEAFF
clone_size: NA; v_call: TRBV19; j_call: TRBJ2-2; d_call: NA; cdr3_nt: TGTGCCAGTAGTAACCAATTGACTAGTTGGGGAACCGGGGAGCTGTTTTTT; cdr3_aa: CASSNQLTSWGTGELFF
clone_size: few; v_call: TRBV9; j_call: TRBJ1-4; d_call: TRBD1; cdr3_nt: TGTGCCAGCAGCGAGGGGACAGGGTATGAAAAACTGTTTTTT; cdr3_aa: CASSEGTGYEKLFF
clone_size: NA; v_call: TRBV7-3; j_call: TRBJ1-6; d_call: TRBD1; cdr3_nt: TGTGCCAGCAGCCTAACGGGACAGAATTCACCCCTCCACTTT; cdr3_aa: CASSLTGQNSPLHF
clone_size: NA; v_call: TRBV5-1; j_call: TRBJ2-7; d_call: TRBD2; cdr3_nt: TGCGCCAGCAGCCTTAGACTAGCGGGAGCCGACGAGCAGTACTTC; cdr3_aa: CASSLRLAGADEQYF
clone_size: NA; v_call: TRBV5-5; j_call: TRBJ2-7; d_call: TRBD1; cdr3_nt: TGTGCCAGCAGCCCGGCCCCAGGGGGCATTTACGAGCAGTACTTC; cdr3_aa: CASSPAPGGIYEQYF
clone_size: once; v_call: TRBV9; j_call: TRBJ2-2; d_call: TRBD2; cdr3_nt: TGTGCCAGCAGCGAGGGGCCGGCTAGCGGGTCCGGGGAGCTGTTTTTT; cdr3_aa: CASSEGPASGSGELFF
clone_size: NA; v_call: TRBV10-3; j_call: TRBJ1-1; d_call: TRBD1; cdr3_nt: TGTGCCATCAGCCCTGGACAGGGCAATGAAGCTTTCTTT; cdr3_aa: CAISPGQGNEAFF
clone_size: NA; v_call: TRBV27; j_call: TRBJ2-7; d_call: NA; cdr3_nt: TGTGCCAGCAGTCCTTACCGGACAGCATACGAGCAGTACTTC; cdr3_aa: CASSPYRTAYEQYF
clone_size: NA; v_call: TRBV5-1; j_call: TRBJ2-7; d_call: TRBD2; cdr3_nt: TGCGCCAGCAGCTTGGGACTAGCCGACAACTCCTACGAGCAGTACTTC; cdr3_aa: CASSLGLADNSYEQYF
clone_size: NA; v_call: TRBV4-1; j_call: TRBJ2-7; d_call: TRBD1; cdr3_nt: TGCGCCAGCAGCCAACTTGGACAGGGTTACTACGAGCAGTACTTC; cdr3_aa: CASSQLGQGYYEQYF
clone_size: once; v_call: TRBV5-4; j_call: TRBJ2-7; d_call: NA; cdr3_nt: TGTGCCAGCAGCTATGGCGGACAGCCGGAGCAGTACTTC; cdr3_aa: CASSYGGQPEQYF
clone_size: NA; v_call: TRBV6-2/TRBV6-3; j_call: TRBJ2-2; d_call: NA; cdr3_nt: TGTGCCAGCAGTTACCCCCAACTAGGGACCGGGGAGCTGTTTTTT; cdr3_aa: CASSYPQLGTGELFF
clone_size: NA; v_call: TRBV19; j_call: TRBJ1-3; d_call: NA; cdr3_nt: TGTGCCAGTAAGGGAGGGAGTTCCAGCTCTGGAAACACCATATATTTT; cdr3_aa: CASKGGSSSSGNTIYF
clone_size: NA; v_call: TRBV5-1; j_call: TRBJ2-7; d_call: NA; cdr3_nt: TGCGCCAGCAGCGAGACACAGGGTTCCGTGGGGGAGCAGTACTTC; cdr3_aa: CASSETQGSVGEQYF
clone_size: NA; v_call: TRBV19; j_call: TRBJ2-2; d_call: TRBD1; cdr3_nt: TGTGCCAGTAGAGACAGGGGTGACACCGGGGAGCTGTTTTTT; cdr3_aa: CASRDRGDTGELFF
clone_size: NA; v_call: TRBV2; j_call: TRBJ1-5; d_call: NA; cdr3_nt: TGTGCCAGCAGTGAAGGACTCTATAGCAATCAGCCCCAGCATTTT; cdr3_aa: CASSEGLYSNQPQHF
clone_size: NA; v_call: TRBV27; j_call: TRBJ2-3; d_call: NA; cdr3_nt: TGTGCCAGCCCCCCCTTTACTAGCACAGATACGCAGTATTTT; cdr3_aa: CASPPFTSTDTQYF
clone_size: NA; v_call: TRBV24-1; j_call: TRBJ2-3; d_call: TRBD1; cdr3_nt: TGTGCCACCAGTGATAACGCAGGGGGCCGAGCAGATACGCAGTATTTT; cdr3_aa: CATSDNAGGRADTQYF
clone_size: NA; v_call: TRBV4-3; j_call: TRBJ1-2; d_call: NA; cdr3_nt: TGCGCCAGCAGCCAAGATTATGGGGGCCCGACGGGCTACACCTTC; cdr3_aa: CASSQDYGGPTGYTF
clone_size: NA; v_call: TRBV28; j_call: TRBJ1-5; d_call: TRBD1; cdr3_nt: TGTGCCAGCAGTTTATTAGGGGGCGAGAGCAATCAGCCCCAGCATTTT; cdr3_aa: CASSLLGGESNQPQHF
clone_size: NA; v_call: TRBV6-2/TRBV6-3; j_call: TRBJ1-1; d_call: TRBD1; cdr3_nt: TGTGCCAGCAGTCCGCGGGACAGGTTGAGGAACACTGAAGCTTTCTTT; cdr3_aa: CASSPRDRLRNTEAFF
clone_size: NA; v_call: TRBV2; j_call: TRBJ1-5; d_call: NA; cdr3_nt: TGTGCCAGCAGTCCCCAGACTGGCAACCAGCCCCAGCATTTT; cdr3_aa: CASSPQTGNQPQHF
clone_size: once; v_call: TRBV9; j_call: TRBJ2-1; d_call: TRBD2; cdr3_nt: TGTGCCAGCAGCCCCCGACTAGCGGGGACCTACAATGAGCAGTTCTTC; cdr3_aa: CASSPRLAGTYNEQFF